This T cell receptor beta chain was sequenced during a study of T cells after yellow fever vaccination. Study conclusions and caveats: Highly abundant clonotypes carried over from the bulk population could end up in FACS-sorted repertoires as contaminants.

Each CDR3 protein is one row after TCRdb ran MiXCR on the 5' RACE reads. Of some 250,000 distinct CDR3 sequences listed, about 3.7% are singletons. This clonotype was detected ten times or more. Its antigen is undetermined. The CDR3 has 15 amino acids. Germline CDR1 SGHTA, CDR2 FQGTGA. V was cut by 2 bases and J by 4 bases, with 12 bases left in between. The sequence was collected from a man aged 18 to 30 who received the YFV17D yellow fever vaccine. Specimen: PBMCs, collected 15 days after the yellow fever booster vaccination. The chain uses TRBV7-3 and TRBJ2-1; tentative D call: TRBD2 (7 bases). In DNA, the CDR3 is TGTGCCAGCAGCTTACGCCGGGGGGCTTACAATGAGCAGTTCTTC. This codes for CASSLRRGAYNEQFF.